A single sample gave rise to the 4 T cell receptor beta chains below, sequenced in a study of PD-1 blockade in classical Hodgkin lymphoma. Clones were sequenced by immunoSEQ multiplex PCR, and TCRdb holds only the in-frame ones, with some missing. The sample yields about 15,000 clones, approximately 86% seen once. Time point: newly diagnosed, previously untreated cHL patient sample. Thawed PBMCs were the source of CD4+ T cells, purified by magnetic negative selection. Sequencing was performed on CD4+ T cells from blood. Source of these receptors: a human donor with classical Hodgkin lymphoma.

The chain is built from TRBV18 and TRBJ2-5, with 7 bases lining up with TRBD1. The CDR3 extends over 14 amino acids. Germline V lookup: CDR1 KGHSH, CDR2 LQKENI. The trim removed 4 bases at V and 4 bases at J, leaving 6 bases unmatched. The CDR3 region is CASSRRDSGETQYF. The DNA for the CDR3 is TGTGCCAGCTCACGACGGGACAGCGGAGAGACCCAGTACTTC.

The chain joins TRBV7-2 to TRBJ1-1, with a possible D match to TRBD1 (6 bases). Trimming stripped 1 base from V and 4 bases from J, with 16 bases between. Germline V gene sequence: CDR1 SGHTA, CDR2 FQGNSA. The CDR3 has 16 residues. CDR3: CASSLVVGGLGTEAFF. DNA of the CDR3: TGTGCCAGCAGCTTAGTAGTCGGGGGCCTTGGCACTGAAGCTTTCTTT.

The V gene is TRBV9, the J gene TRBJ2-3; 11 bases agree with TRBD2. The CDR3 loop spans 15 amino acids. Germline CDR1 is SGDLS and CDR2 is YYNGEE. V lost 7 bases and J lost 0; bases outside the gene matches: 4. The CDR3 reads CASSTSGTSTDTQYF. The DNA for the CDR3 is TGTGCCAGCTCGACTAGCGGGACTAGCACAGATACGCAGTATTTT.

The gene calls are TRBV6-1 and TRBJ2-7; D is unclear. Germline V CDR1 and CDR2: MNHNS, SASEGT. V was trimmed by 1 base and J by 5 bases, leaving 21 bases between them. CDR3 length equals 17 residues. The CDR3 region has the DNA TGTGCCAGCAGTGAAGGTGGGGTCTCCTACACGTGGGACGAGCAGTACTTC. Translated, it gives CASSEGGVSYTWDEQYF.